This T cell receptor beta chain was retrieved from a study of T-cell memory formation after mild COVID-19. Study context: Clusters of TCRs were largely donor specific. Study observations and caveats: Cross-reactive memory apparently joined, as some responding clones appeared in pre-infection memory. Second-wave clones reaching peak frequency on day 37 lacked confirmed SARS-CoV-2 specificity.

The table lists this clonotype with a few counts. The antigen remains unidentified. The authors produced TCR alpha and TCR beta cDNA libraries with sample barcodes and UMIs by 5'RACE using constant-segment primers. TCRdb reprocessed the 5' RACE reads with MiXCR, giving one entry per CDR3 protein. The top ten hold roughly 1.9% of the sample, which has 140,000 or so distinct CDR3 sequences, roughly 6.3% seen once. Germline V lookup: CDR1 LGHDT, CDR2 YNNKEL (reference sequence). V dropped 4 bases and J dropped 7; count of bases not matched to a gene: 8. The CDR3 has 16 amino acids. The clonotype comes from an adult woman who had mild COVID-19 (a few samples of this study predate the infection). Cell type and time point are not known. Input material: PBMCs or a T cell subset sorted from them (not recorded which). This chain uses TRBV3-1 with TRBJ2-1, with 12 bases lining up with TRBD2. CDR3 coding DNA: TGTGCCAGCAGCCTCAGGACTAGCGGGGATGGGAATGAGCAGTTCTTC. Its protein is CASSLRTSGDGNEQFF.